This TCR beta chain was sequenced during a study of T-cell memory formation after mild COVID-19. This clonotype has just a few counts. The antigen remains unidentified. TCRdb re-called the 5' RACE reads through MiXCR, storing one row per CDR3 protein. Altogether under 200,000 distinct CDR3 sequences are present, 10% to 15% being singletons, with the ten largest covering about 3.3%. With V trimmed by 4 bases and J by 10 bases, 3 bases remained unmatched. The CDR3 has 14 residues. Study-wide results and limits: Second-wave clones peaking on day 37 lacked confirmed SARS-CoV-2 specificity. Largely, contracting CD4+ clones fell within CM and EM, and contracting CD8+ clones within EMRA.

This TCR derives from a man between 18 and 29 years old who had mild COVID-19 (a few samples of this study predate the infection). Cell type and time point are not known. The sequenced material came from PBMCs or a T cell subset sorted from them (not recorded which). The V and J genes are TRBV12-3 or TRBV12-4 and TRBJ1-6; 11 nucleotides match TRBD1. This CDR3 reads CASSWDRGDSPLHF. CDR3 bases: TGTGCCAGCAGTTGGGACAGGGGGGACTCACCCCTCCACTTT.